The 11 T cell receptor beta chains below were found in one sample sequenced in a study of T cell repertoires in cytomegalovirus infection. MiXCR was run by TCRdb on the reads, yielding one entry per CDR3 protein. The repertoire consists of approximately 400,000 distinct CDR3 sequences, with roughly 31% occurring once and the leading ten covering roughly 13%. The sequenced sample consisted of PBMCs. The receptors here all came from a human donor in good health (CMV status not recorded). Some clones in this sample may be carry-over from other donors' samples.

V gene TRBV29-1 combines with J gene TRBJ1-1, with 8 bases identical to TRBD1. Germline CDR1 and CDR2: SQVTM and ANQGSEA. The J segment lost 6 bases and the V segment lost 3 bases, leaving 3 bases of the junction unmatched. This CDR3 has 12 amino acids. The CDR3 sequence: CSVDDRGPEAFF. The CDR3 DNA sequence: TGCAGCGTTGACGACAGGGGACCTGAAGCTTTCTTT.

This clonotype was seen only a few times. The rearrangement joins TRBV11-1 to TRBJ2-2, with a weak D call TRBD2 (6 bases). The CDR3 consists of 15 residues. Germline CDR1 and CDR2: SGHAT and FQDESV (reference sequence). Trimming stripped 5 bases from V and 8 bases from J, with 18 bases between. In DNA, the CDR3 is TGTGCCAGCAGCCCGGCCTGGGGGGTGTTTGGGGAGCTGTTTTTT. Protein sequence: CASSPAWGVFGELFF.

There are many counts of this clonotype. The chain uses TRBV7-2 and TRBJ1-1; D possibly corresponds to TRBD1 (5 bases). The V gene's germline CDR1 is SGHTA and CDR2 FQGNSA. The CDR3 loop spans 16 amino acids. Trimming removed 2 bases at V and 3 bases at J, with 16 bases between. The CDR3 DNA is TGTGCCAGCAGCTTATATTGGCGGCCGGGGGACACTGAAGCTTTCTTT. The encoded protein is CASSLYWRPGDTEAFF. Supplemented by reference TRBV7-2 and TRBJ1-1, the full variable domain reads GAGVSQSPSNKVTEKGKDVELRCDPISGHTALYWYRQSLGQGLEFLIYFQGNSAPDKSGLPSDRFSAERTGGSVSTLTIQRTQQEDSAVYLCASSLYWRPGDTEAFFGQGTRLTVV.

The chain has TRBV6-2 or TRBV6-3 and TRBJ2-1; no clear D gene. CDR1 and CDR2 (germline): MNHEY, SVGEGT. V dropped 4 bases and J dropped 15 bases, with 10 bases sitting between them. The CDR3 is made up of 10 amino acids. Here the CDR3 DNA reads TGTGCCAGCAGTTCCGGGCGGCTGTTCTTC. This sequence encodes CASSSGRLFF.

The chain combines TRBV6-2 or TRBV6-3 with TRBJ2-5; 7 bases fit TRBD1. The V gene's germline CDR1 is MNHEY and CDR2 SVGEGT. V dropped 2 bases and J dropped 5; count of bases not matched to a gene: 2. The CDR3 loop spans 13 amino acids. CDR3 nucleotides: TGTGCCAGCAGTTACGCGGACAGGGAGACCCAGTACTTC. Residues: CASSYADRETQYF.

The V gene is TRBV6-6, the J gene TRBJ1-5, with TRBD1 matching over 7 bases. The V and J ends lost 2 bases and 3 bases, in that order; junction bases with no gene match: 7. The CDR3 extends over 16 amino acids. The germline gives CDR1 MNHNY, CDR2 SVGAGI (reference sequence). This chain's CDR3 is CASSYRQGGPNQPQHF. Written as DNA, the CDR3 is TGTGCCAGCAGTTACCGTCAGGGGGGCCCCAATCAGCCCCAGCATTTT.

In this sample, this clonotype turned up many times. V is TRBV4-1 and J is TRBJ2-3; tentative D call: TRBD2 (5 bases). V lost 5 bases, J lost 4 bases, and 16 bases lay in between. The germline CDR1 and CDR2 sequences are MGHRA and YSYEKL. This CDR3 is built from 15 residues. CDR3 sequence reads: CASSVPEGHADTQYF. The CDR3 DNA reads as TGCGCCAGCAGCGTACCCGAGGGTCACGCAGATACGCAGTATTTT.

The CDR3 bases are TGTGCCACCAAGTTTAGGACAGGGCGACTTTCCTACGAGCAGTACTTC. It yields the protein CATKFRTGRLSYEQYF. The chain carries TRBV24-1 and TRBJ2-7; 8 bases line up with TRBD1. Germline V gives CDR1 KGHDR, CDR2 SFDVKD. V gave up 8 bases and J gave up 1 base; unmatched junction bases: 12. The CDR3 consists of 16 residues.

This clonotype turned up a few times. The genes are TRBV6-6 and TRBJ1-1; D is unclear. Germline V gives CDR1 MNHNY, CDR2 SVGAGI (reference sequence). This CDR3 is 16 amino acids long. Trimming took off 4 bases at V and 3 bases at J, with 18 bases between the two ends. Written as DNA, the CDR3 is TGTGCCAGCAGTTTCCTAAGCTCCCGGGGAGACACTGAAGCTTTCTTT. The encoded protein is CASSFLSSRGDTEAFF.

This clonotype was seen at least ten times. The chain couples TRBV7-2 to TRBJ2-5; 11 nucleotides line up with TRBD2. The V gene end was trimmed by 4 bases and the J gene end by 2 bases; junction bases not matched to a gene: 3. CDR1 is SGHTA and CDR2 is FQGNSA in the germline V gene. CDR3 size: 15 residues. CDR3 bases: TGTGCCAGCAGCTCCCGACTAGCGGGGCAAGAGACCCAGTACTTC. This gives the protein CASSSRLAGQETQYF.

V gene TRBV15 combines with J gene TRBJ2-7; 14 bases are shared with TRBD2. V was pared by 6 bases and J by 2 bases, with 3 bases of the junction left unmatched. Germline CDR1 LNHNV, CDR2 YYDKDF (reference sequence). The CDR3 runs to 15 residues. This CDR3 is CATSPGLAGAYEQYV. CDR3 sequence (DNA): TGTGCCACCAGTCCGGGACTAGCGGGGGCCTACGAGCAGTACGTC.